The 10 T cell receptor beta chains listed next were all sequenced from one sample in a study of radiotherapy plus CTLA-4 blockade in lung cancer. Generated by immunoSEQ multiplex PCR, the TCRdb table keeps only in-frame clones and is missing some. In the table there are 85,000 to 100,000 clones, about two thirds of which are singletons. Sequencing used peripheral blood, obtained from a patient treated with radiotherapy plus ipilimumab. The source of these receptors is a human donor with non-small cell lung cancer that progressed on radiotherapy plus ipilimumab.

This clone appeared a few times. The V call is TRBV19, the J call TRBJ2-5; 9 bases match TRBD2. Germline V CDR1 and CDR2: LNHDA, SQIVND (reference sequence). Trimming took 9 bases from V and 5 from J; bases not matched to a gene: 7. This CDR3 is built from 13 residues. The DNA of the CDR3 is TGTGCCAGCGCAGCGGGAGGCGAGGAGACCCAGTACTTC. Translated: CASAAGGEETQYF. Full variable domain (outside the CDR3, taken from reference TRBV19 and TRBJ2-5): DGGITQSPKYLFRKEGQNVTLSCEQNLNHDAMYWYRQDPGQGLRLIYYSQIVNDFQKGDIAEGYSVSREKKESFPLTVTSAQKNPTAFYLCASAAGGEETQYFGPGTRLLVL.

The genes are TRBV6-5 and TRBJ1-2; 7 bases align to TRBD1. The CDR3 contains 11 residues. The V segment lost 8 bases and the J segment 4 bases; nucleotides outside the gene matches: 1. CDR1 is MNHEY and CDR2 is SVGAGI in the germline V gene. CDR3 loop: CASQGGYGYTF. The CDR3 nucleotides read TGTGCCAGCCAGGGGGGCTATGGCTACACCTTC.

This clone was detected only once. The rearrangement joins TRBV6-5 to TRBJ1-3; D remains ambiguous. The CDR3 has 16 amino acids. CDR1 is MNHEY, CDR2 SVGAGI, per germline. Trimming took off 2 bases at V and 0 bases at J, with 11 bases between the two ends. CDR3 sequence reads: CASSYDTAYSGNTIYF. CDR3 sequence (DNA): TGTGCCAGCAGTTACGATACGGCCTACTCTGGAAACACCATATATTTT.

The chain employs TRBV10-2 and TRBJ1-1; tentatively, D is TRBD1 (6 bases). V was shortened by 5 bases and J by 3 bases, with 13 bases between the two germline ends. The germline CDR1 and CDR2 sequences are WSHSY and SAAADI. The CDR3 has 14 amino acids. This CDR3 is CASSTRGGDTEAFF. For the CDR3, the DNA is TGCGCCAGCAGTACCAGGGGAGGGGACACTGAAGCTTTCTTT.

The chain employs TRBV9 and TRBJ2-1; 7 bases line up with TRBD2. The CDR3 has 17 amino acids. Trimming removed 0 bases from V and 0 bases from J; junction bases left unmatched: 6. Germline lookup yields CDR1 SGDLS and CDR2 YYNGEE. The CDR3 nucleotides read TGTGCCAGCAGCGTAGACGCGGGAGTATTCTCCTACAATGAGCAGTTCTTC. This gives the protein CASSVDAGVFSYNEQFF.

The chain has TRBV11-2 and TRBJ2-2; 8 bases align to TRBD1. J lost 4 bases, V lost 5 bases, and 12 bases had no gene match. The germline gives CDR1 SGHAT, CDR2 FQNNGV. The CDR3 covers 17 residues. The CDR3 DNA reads TGTGCCAGCAGCCCCGACTGGGGCAGGGGGCCCACCGGGGAGCTGTTTTTT. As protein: CASSPDWGRGPTGELFF.

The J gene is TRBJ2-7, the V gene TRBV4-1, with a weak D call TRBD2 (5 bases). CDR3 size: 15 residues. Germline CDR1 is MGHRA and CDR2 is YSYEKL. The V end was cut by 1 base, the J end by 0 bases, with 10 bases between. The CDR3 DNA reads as TGCGCCAGCAGCCAAGGGAGAGGGAGCTCCTACGAGCAGTACTTC. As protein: CASSQGRGSSYEQYF.

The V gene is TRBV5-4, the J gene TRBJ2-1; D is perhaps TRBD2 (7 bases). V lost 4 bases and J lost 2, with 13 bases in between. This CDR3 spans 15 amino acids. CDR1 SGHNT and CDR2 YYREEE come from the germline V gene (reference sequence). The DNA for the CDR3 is TGTGCCAGCAGCGGGGGGGCCGGGGCCTACAATGAGCAGTTCTTC. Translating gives CASSGGAGAYNEQFF.

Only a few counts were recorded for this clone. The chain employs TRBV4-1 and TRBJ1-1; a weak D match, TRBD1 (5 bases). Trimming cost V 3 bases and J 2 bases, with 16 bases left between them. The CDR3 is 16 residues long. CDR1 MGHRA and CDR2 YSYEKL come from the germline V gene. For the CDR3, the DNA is TGCGCCAGCAGCCATCGGGAACGGGGGGGAAACACTGAAGCTTTCTTT. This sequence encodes CASSHRERGGNTEAFF.

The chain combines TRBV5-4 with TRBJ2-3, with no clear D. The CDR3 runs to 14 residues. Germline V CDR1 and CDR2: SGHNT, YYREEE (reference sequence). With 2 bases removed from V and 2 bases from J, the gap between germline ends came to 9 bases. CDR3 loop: CASSFPANTDTQYF. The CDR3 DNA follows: TGTGCCAGCAGCTTCCCAGCAAACACAGATACGCAGTATTTT.